The text below deals with one TCR beta chain. Looked up from germline, CDR1 is SNHLY and CDR2 is FYNNEI. This CDR3 comprises 15 residues. Trimming removed 0 bases from V and 6 bases from J, with 14 bases in between. The sample is drawn from a study of blood T cell repertoires in COVID-19. Study processing details: Nucleated cell counts were estimated from reference gene primer amplification. Data came from immunoSEQ multiplex PCR; TCRdb stores just in-frame clones and leaves some out. The DNA gave D and trimming, while V, J and clone size come from that table. The data hold about 97,000 clones, with about nine tenths observed a single time.

The chain joins TRBV2 to TRBJ1-2; D is perhaps TRBD1 (6 bases). Source material: peripheral blood. This TCR came from a man in his 60s with acute or convalescent COVID-19. The CDR3 loop reads CASSEAGGGMDGYTF. The CDR3, as DNA: TGTGCCAGCAGTGAAGCGGGGGGGGGCATGGATGGCTACACCTTC.